This T cell receptor beta chain was recorded in a study of cytomegalovirus exposure and HLA in healthy donors. Study in general: Among the 398 genotyped donors, more than 70% were placed in the Caucasian-associated ancestry cluster. General study findings and limits: TCR beta chain V- and J-gene trimming was linked, in a later analysis, to a missense variant in DCLRE1C. In a later analysis, CMV-associated beta chains were mostly HLA-associated, it appeared. Most likely, a cluster of highly shared sequence variants arose as a sequencing artifact.

This clone was seen only a few times. Its specificity is not known. Primers: 60 Vbeta forward and 13 Jbeta reverse. TCRdb's copy holds only in-frame clones and misses some; the assay was immunoSEQ multiplex PCR. The data hold 35,000 to 45,000 clones, with 50% observed a single time. The CDR3 extends over 15 amino acids. Germline V CDR1 and CDR2: MNHNS, SASEGT. Trimming removed 2 bases from V and 5 bases from J; junction bases left unmatched: 5. The specimen was PBMCs. The chain links TRBV6-1 to TRBJ1-5; 8 positions match TRBD1. This sequence originates from a human donor in good health. CDR3 region: CASSELGQGYQPQHF. CDR3 nucleotides: TGTGCCAGCAGTGAATTAGGACAGGGCTATCAGCCCCAGCATTTT.